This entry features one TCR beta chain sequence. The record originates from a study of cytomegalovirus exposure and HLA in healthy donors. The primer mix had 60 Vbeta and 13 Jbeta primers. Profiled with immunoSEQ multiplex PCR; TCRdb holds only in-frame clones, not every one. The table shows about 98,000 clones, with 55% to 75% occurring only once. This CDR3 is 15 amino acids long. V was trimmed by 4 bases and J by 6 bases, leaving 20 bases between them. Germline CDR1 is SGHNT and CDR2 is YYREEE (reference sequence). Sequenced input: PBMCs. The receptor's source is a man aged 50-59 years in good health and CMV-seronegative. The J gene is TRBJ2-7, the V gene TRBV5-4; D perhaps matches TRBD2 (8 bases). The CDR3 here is CASSATGLEGAEQYF. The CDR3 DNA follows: TGTGCCAGCAGCGCGACGGGACTAGAGGGGGCCGAGCAGTACTTC.